These T cell receptor beta chains were read from a single sample in a study of T cells in Graves' hyperthyroidism and ophthalmopathy. TCRdb re-called the multiplex PCR reads with MiXCR, one entry per CDR3 protein. The sample has about 620,000 distinct CDR3 sequences, 15% to 20% seen once. What was sequenced was blood. The receptors were sampled from a woman in her twenties or thirties with Graves' hyperthyroidism. The CDR3 runs from the conserved cysteine through the conserved F or W. A D gene is named only where the DNA matches it firmly. Rows may omit the clone size; those that give it use once, few, many or a size class.

D gene	J gene	V gene	clone size	CDR3 DNA	CDR3 protein
TRBD1	TRBJ2-7	TRBV7-8	many	TGTGCCAGCAGCTTAGGTTGGGACAGCACCTACGAGCAGTACTTC	CASSLGWDSTYEQYF
TRBD2	TRBJ2-7	TRBV5-6	NA	TGTGCCAGCAGCGGAACCGGGACTAGCGGGAACTACGAGCAGTACTTC	CASSGTGTSGNYEQYF
NA	TRBJ2-3	TRBV3-1	many	TGTGCCAGCAGCTGGACTACTGGTACGCAGTATTTT	CASSWTTGTQYF
NA	TRBJ2-7	TRBV30	NA	TGTGCCTGGAATAGGGATTGGATGGAGGGACTCTCCTACGAGCAGTACTTC	CAWNRDWMEGLSYEQYF
NA	TRBJ2-4	TRBV27	many	TGTGCCAGCAGAGAGGTGTCCAAAAACATTCAGTACTTC	CASREVSKNIQYF
TRBD1	TRBJ2-5	TRBV18	many	TGTGCCAGCTCAAAGACAGGGGGGAAGACCCAGTACTTC	CASSKTGGKTQYF
TRBD1	TRBJ1-4	TRBV2	NA	TGTGCCAGCAGTTTGACAGGGGGAAATGAAAAACCGTTTTTT	CASSLTGGNEKPFF
TRBD1	TRBJ1-2	TRBV29-1	many	TGCAGCGTTCAGACAGGGTTGGGTTTCGATGGCTACACCTTC	CSVQTGLGFDGYTF
NA	TRBJ2-7	TRBV11-2	many	TGTGCCAGCAGCGCCGGGGAGACAGGCCTCTACGAGCAGTACTTC	CASSAGETGLYEQYF
NA	TRBJ1-2	TRBV20-1	NA	TGCAGTGCTAGAGATGACCCTATGGCTGGCTACACCTTC	CSARDDPMAGYTF
TRBD2	TRBJ2-1	TRBV12-3/TRBV12-4	many	TGTGCCAGCAGCCCGAAGACCAGCGGGACGACCTACAATGAGCAGTTCTTC	CASSPKTSGTTYNEQFF
NA	TRBJ2-5	TRBV5-8	many	TGTGCCAGCAGCTACAGGTTCCAAGAGACCCAGTACTTC	CASSYRFQETQYF